This TCR beta chain was sequenced during a study of a mutant IDH1 vaccine in newly diagnosed glioma. Study-wide results and caveats: Pseudoprogression looked unconnected to shifts in top peripheral T cell clonotypes.

From germline, CDR1 is SGHTA and CDR2 FQGNSA. V was pared by 2 bases and J by 4 bases, with 5 bases of the junction left unmatched. The CDR3 loop spans 15 amino acids. Assay: immunoSEQ multiplex PCR; the TCRdb copy retains only in-frame clones and omits some. The sample includes 56,000 or so clones, roughly 78% of them seen just once. As to this clone: No antigen is known for it.

Time point specified: week 5, during vaccination. With topical imiquimod, each dose of the vaccine consisted of 300 ug of mutant IDH1 20-mer peptide. The receptor was isolated from a woman in her 40s with glioma. The V gene is TRBV7-2, the J gene TRBJ1-5, with 7 bases lining up with TRBD1. Source: PBMCs, taken from a glioma patient whose treatment included an IDH1 peptide vaccine. The CDR3 here is CASSLRQGWNQPQHF. CDR3 DNA: TGTGCCAGCAGCTTAAGACAGGGTTGGAATCAGCCCCAGCATTTT.